Shown below are 21 T cell receptor beta chains from a single sample sequenced in a study of blood T cells in healthy people across ages. Sample-barcoded 5' priming and a J-beta primer mix drove a second PCR of roughly 7 to 11 cycles. TCRdb recomputed calls from the 5' RACE reads with MiXCR, one row per CDR3 protein. Among more than 1,400,000 distinct CDR3 sequences listed, approximately 38% were seen once. Input material: blood. The receptor set was obtained from a woman aged 18-29 years in good health.

This clonotype was counted between two and nine times. This rearrangement joins TRBV7-8 to TRBJ1-2; D remains unclear. CDR1 and CDR2 (germline): SGHVS, FQNEAQ. There are 15 residues in the CDR3. The V gene lost 1 base and the J gene lost 0 bases, with 9 bases spanning the gap. The CDR3 loop reads CASSLDPRTNYGYTF. For the CDR3, the DNA is TGTGCCAGCAGCTTAGACCCCAGAACTAACTATGGCTACACCTTC. Using reference TRBV7-8 and TRBJ1-2 for the parts outside the CDR3, the full variable domain is GAGVSQSPRYKVAKRGQDVALRCDPISGHVSLFWYQQALGQGPEFLTYFQNEAQLDKSGLPSDRFFAERPEGSVSTLKIQRTQQEDSAVYLCASSLDPRTNYGYTFGSGTRLTVV.

This clonotype was picked up a small number of times. The rearrangement links TRBV20-1 to TRBJ2-7, with 12 nucleotides matching TRBD1. The CDR3 contains 16 residues. Germline V gives CDR1 DFQATT, CDR2 SNEGSKA (reference sequence). The trim removed 4 bases at V and 5 bases at J, leaving 12 bases unmatched. CDR3 loop: CSATVNPGTGGHEQYF. For the CDR3, the DNA is TGCAGTGCTACCGTCAATCCCGGGACAGGGGGCCACGAGCAGTACTTC.

The chain carries TRBV5-1 and TRBJ1-2; 9 nucleotides line up with TRBD1. This CDR3 comprises 17 residues. The germline V gene encodes CDR1 SGHRS and CDR2 YFSETQ. Trimming removed 0 bases from V and 0 bases from J; junction bases left unmatched: 6. CDR3 bases: TGCGCCAGCAGCTTGGGCCGGACAGGGGCAGCTAACTATGGCTACACCTTC. Translating it yields CASSLGRTGAANYGYTF.

With respect to this clonotype: Germline and junction disagree at one end, which may indicate a read error. The chain has TRBV4-1 and TRBJ2-5, with D perhaps assigned TRBD1 or TRBD2 (5 bases each). This CDR3 region has 16 residues. From germline, CDR1 is MGHRA and CDR2 YSYEKL. The CDR3 DNA reads TGCGCCAGCAGCCAAGAAGTCAGGGAGTACCAAGAGACCCGGTACTTC. Translated, it gives CASSQEVREYQETRYF.

V gene TRBV3-1 combines with J gene TRBJ2-1; D is unclear. The germline CDR1 and CDR2 sequences are LGHDT and YNNKEL (reference sequence). The CDR3 has 12 residues. The V and J ends lost 5 bases and 5 bases respectively, with 7 bases between them. CDR3 loop: CASSARHNEQFF. The CDR3 DNA reads TGTGCCAGCAGCGCACGGCACAATGAGCAGTTCTTC.

A word on this clonotype: Its ends do not fully match the called genes, so a read error is possible. The J gene is TRBJ2-7, the V gene TRBV7-7; maybe TRBD1 (5 bases). The J call may be mistaken, given a closer DNA end match to TRBJ2-5. The CDR3 has 14 amino acids. Germline CDR1 and CDR2: SSHAT and FNYEAQ (reference sequence). CDR3 protein: CASSVGGGGATQYF. The CDR3 DNA reads TGTGCTAGCAGCGTAGGTGGTGGTGGGGCGACCCAGTACTTC.

This clonotype was seen more than once but under ten times. The chain uses TRBV12-3 or TRBV12-4 and TRBJ2-4, with a tentative D call TRBD2 (6 bases). Trimming took off 3 bases at V and 1 base at J, with 10 bases between the two ends. CDR3 size: 15 residues. CDR3 amino acids: CASSFGGVAKNIQYF. CDR3 nucleotide sequence: TGTGCCAGCAGTTTTGGAGGGGTGGCCAAAAACATTCAGTACTTC.

To note about this clonotype: At one end, the junction sequence differs from germline, possibly due to a read error. The gene calls are TRBV6-5 and TRBJ2-1; tentatively, D is TRBD1 (5 bases). From germline, CDR1 is MNHEY and CDR2 SVGAGI. The CDR3 runs to 13 residues. The CDR3 here is CASIYKWGSEQFF. The CDR3 nucleotides read TGTGCCAGCATTTACAAGTGGGGCTCTGAGCAGTTCTTC.

The chain has TRBV2 and TRBJ1-1, with unresolved D. The V gene lost 6 bases and the J gene lost 4 bases, with 15 bases spanning the gap. Germline CDR1 reads SNHLY; CDR2 reads FYNNEI. The CDR3 sequence is 14 residues long. DNA of the CDR3: TGTGCCAGCAGCCAACACGGGGAGGGCACTGAAGCTTTCTTT. Protein product: CASSQHGEGTEAFF.

This chain joins TRBV2 and TRBJ2-5; 13 positions match TRBD2. With 6 bases clipped from V and 5 bases from J, the junction kept 9 bases outside the gene matches. This CDR3 is built from 16 residues. The germline gives CDR1 SNHLY, CDR2 FYNNEI. The CDR3 bases are TGTGCCAGCAGCGCAGAACTAGCGGGGGGGCCGGAGACCCAGTACTTC. Translating it yields CASSAELAGGPETQYF.

This clonotype was seen more than once but under ten times. The chain is built from TRBV24-1 and TRBJ2-1, with 9 bases identical to TRBD1. CDR1 and CDR2 (germline): KGHDR, SFDVKD. The CDR3 is made up of 16 amino acids. Trimming cost V 3 bases and J 8 bases; bases outside gene matches: 10. The CDR3 loop is CATSDPTGGRGYEQFF. Here the CDR3 DNA reads TGTGCCACCAGTGATCCGACAGGGGGTCGGGGCTATGAGCAGTTCTTC.

The V and J genes are TRBV27 and TRBJ2-7; 7 bases are shared with TRBD2. The CDR3 is 14 residues long. Germline V gene lookup returns CDR1 MNHEY and CDR2 SMNVEV (reference sequence). The ends lost 4 bases at V and 2 bases at J; junction bases unmatched: 5. The CDR3 bases are TGTGCCAGCAGTTCCGGGAGGCGTACCTACGAGCAGTACTTC. Protein sequence: CASSSGRRTYEQYF.

This clonotype was seen more than once but under ten times. The rearrangement uses TRBV3-1 and TRBJ2-2; no firm D call. Germline-derived CDR1 and CDR2 are LGHDT and YNNKEL (reference sequence). This CDR3 is 13 amino acids long. Trimming stripped 4 bases from V and 6 bases from J, with 9 bases between. The CDR3 loop is CASSPLVAGELFF. The CDR3 nucleotides are TGTGCCAGCAGCCCCTTAGTAGCCGGGGAGCTGTTTTTT.

The chain combines TRBV21-1 with TRBJ2-5; the table assigns TRBD1, which was not confirmed against the DNA. TRBV21-1 counts as a pseudogene. The CDR3 spans 19 residues. The CDR3 DNA reads as TGTGCCAGCAGCAAAGCGTGGATGGGGGACAGGGTTTATCAAGAGACCCAGTACTTC. As protein: CASSKAWMGDRVYQETQYF.

Note on this clonotype: The CDR3 carries no conserved terminal phenylalanine or tryptophan, so it likely arises from a read error. The chain joins TRBV20-1 to TRBJ2-7; no definite D call. Trimming removed 5 bases at V and 2 bases at J, with 10 bases between. The CDR3 loop spans 12 amino acids. Germline V gene lookup returns CDR1 DFQATT and CDR2 SNEGSKA (reference sequence). DNA for the CDR3: TGCAGTGCTTTCGACGGAACCTACGAGCAGTACTTA. Translation gives CSAFDGTYEQYL.

The chain is built from TRBV20-1 and TRBJ1-6; D unclear. Germline V gene sequence: CDR1 DFQATT, CDR2 SNEGSKA (reference sequence). The CDR3 loop spans 14 amino acids. Trimming cost V 2 bases and J 3 bases, with 8 bases left between them. The CDR3 DNA reads as TGCAGTGCTAGAATGACAAGCTATAATTCACCCCTCCACTTT. Amino acids: CSARMTSYNSPLHF.

A note on this clonotype: No DNA is shown, since the ends of the CDR3 on it are uncertain; the CDR3 is the one TCRdb lists. V is TRBV4-1 and J is TRBJ2-7; the table calls TRBD2, which could not be checked here. CDR1 and CDR2 (germline): MGHRA, YSYEKL. With termini counted, the CDR3 has 14 amino acids. CDR3: CASSQVGSGSLPYF.

In its sample, this clonotype was seen a few times. This chain joins TRBV2 and TRBJ2-5; D perhaps matches TRBD2 (5 bases). Germline values: CDR1 SNHLY, CDR2 FYNNEI. V was trimmed by 4 bases and J by 1 base, leaving 10 bases between them. The CDR3 totals 14 residues. CDR3 loop: CASSAGLIQETQYF. In DNA, the CDR3 is TGTGCCAGCAGTGCTGGACTGATCCAAGAGACCCAGTACTTC. Drawing the rest from reference TRBV2 and TRBJ2-5, the complete variable domain is EPEVTQTPSHQVTQMGQEVILRCVPISNHLYFYWYRQILGQKVEFLVSFYNNEISEKSEIFDDQFSVERPDGSNFTLKIRSTKLEDSAMYFCASSAGLIQETQYFGPGTRLLVL.

The gene calls are TRBV7-8 and TRBJ2-1; possibly TRBD2 for D (7 bases). V lost 5 bases, J lost 6 bases, and 20 bases lay in between. Per the germline V gene, CDR1 is SGHVS and CDR2 is FQNEAQ. The CDR3 contains 16 residues. DNA of the CDR3: TGTGCCAGCAGCCTCAGGGAGGGGGTAGGAATCAATGAGCAGTTCTTC. Its translation: CASSLREGVGINEQFF. The full variable domain, completed using reference TRBV7-8 and TRBJ2-1, is GAGVSQSPRYKVAKRGQDVALRCDPISGHVSLFWYQQALGQGPEFLTYFQNEAQLDKSGLPSDRFFAERPEGSVSTLKIQRTQQEDSAVYLCASSLREGVGINEQFFGPGTRLTVL.

A few counts support this clonotype. At one of its ends the junction is not consistent with the germline gene, which may arise from a read error. The V call is TRBV20-1, the J call TRBJ1-2; possible D gene TRBD1, 5 bases. The CDR3 sequence is 13 residues long. Germline V CDR1 and CDR2: DFQATT, SNEGSKA (reference sequence). The CDR3 region has the DNA TGCAGTGCCAGAGGGACGGCCGACTATGGCTACACCTTC. This encodes CSARGTADYGYTF.

The J gene is TRBJ2-7, the V gene TRBV20-1; TRBD2 might be the D (5 bases). This CDR3 spans 13 amino acids. Trimming took off 3 bases at V and 4 bases at J, with 13 bases between the two ends. From germline, CDR1 is DFQATT and CDR2 SNEGSKA (reference sequence). In DNA form, the CDR3 reads TGCAGTGCTAGTGTTGAGGGCGGGTACGAGCAGTACTTC. This sequence encodes CSASVEGGYEQYF.